This TCR beta chain was documented in a study of T cells in Graves' hyperthyroidism and ophthalmopathy. In its sample, this clonotype was seen many times. Its target is not known. Amplification of TCR beta CDR3 regions used RNA as the template. Initially, a first-round RT-PCR of the TCR CDR3 employed the HTBI primer set. TCRdb analysed the multiplex PCR reads with MiXCR anew, one entry per CDR3 protein. The repertoire holds 490,000 or so distinct CDR3 sequences, with 40% to 50% as singletons. Overall study results and limits: Expanded thyroid clonotypes (above 0.001) were mostly also found in blood.

This receptor was taken from an adult woman with Graves' disease, either hyperthyroidism or ophthalmopathy (not recorded which). Sample: peripheral blood or thyroid tissue (not recorded which).

The CDR3 coding sequence is TGCAGTGCTTACCTCCCGGGACAGGACCAAGAGACCCAGTACTTC. Translation: CSAYLPGQDQETQYF. This chain joins TRBV20-1 and TRBJ2-5, with 8 bases matching TRBD1. This CDR3 is 15 amino acids long. V gave up 5 bases and J gave up 0 bases; unmatched junction bases: 8. Germline values: CDR1 DFQATT, CDR2 SNEGSKA (reference sequence).